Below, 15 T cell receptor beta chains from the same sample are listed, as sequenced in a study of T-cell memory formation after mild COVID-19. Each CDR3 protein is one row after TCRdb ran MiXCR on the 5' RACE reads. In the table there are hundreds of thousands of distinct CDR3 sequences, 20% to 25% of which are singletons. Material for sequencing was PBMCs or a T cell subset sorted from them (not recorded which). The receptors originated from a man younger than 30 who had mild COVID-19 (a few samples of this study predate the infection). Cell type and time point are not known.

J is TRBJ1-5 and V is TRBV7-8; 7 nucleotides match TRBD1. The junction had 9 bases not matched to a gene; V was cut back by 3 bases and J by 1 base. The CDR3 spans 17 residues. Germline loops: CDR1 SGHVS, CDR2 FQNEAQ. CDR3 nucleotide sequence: TGTGCCAGCAGCTTCCCGGACAGGTTTTTGAGCAATCAGCCCCAGCATTTT. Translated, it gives CASSFPDRFLSNQPQHF.

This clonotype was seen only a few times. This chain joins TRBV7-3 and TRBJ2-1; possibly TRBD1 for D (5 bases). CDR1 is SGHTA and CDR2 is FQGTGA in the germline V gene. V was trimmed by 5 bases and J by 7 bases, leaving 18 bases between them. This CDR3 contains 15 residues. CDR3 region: CASSGADIATNEQFF. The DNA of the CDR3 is TGTGCCAGCAGCGGGGCGGATATCGCGACAAATGAGCAGTTCTTC.

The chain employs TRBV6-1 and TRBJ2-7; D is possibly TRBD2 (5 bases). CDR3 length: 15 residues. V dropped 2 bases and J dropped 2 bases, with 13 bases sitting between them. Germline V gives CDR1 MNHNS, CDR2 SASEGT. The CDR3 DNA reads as TGTGCCAGCAGTGAACAGAGGGTTTTTCCCTACGAGCAGTACTTC. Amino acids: CASSEQRVFPYEQYF.

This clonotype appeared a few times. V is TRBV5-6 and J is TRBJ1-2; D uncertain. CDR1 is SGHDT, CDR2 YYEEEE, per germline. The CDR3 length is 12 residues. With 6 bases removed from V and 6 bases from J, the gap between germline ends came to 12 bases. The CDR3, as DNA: TGTGCCAGCACCCGGCTGACGAATGGCTACACCTTC. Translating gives CASTRLTNGYTF.

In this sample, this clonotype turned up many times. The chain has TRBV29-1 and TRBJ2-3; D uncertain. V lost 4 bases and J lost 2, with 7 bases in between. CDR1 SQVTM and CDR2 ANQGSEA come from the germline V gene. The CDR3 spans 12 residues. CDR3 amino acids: CSVGRTTDTQYF. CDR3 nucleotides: TGCAGCGTTGGGCGGACCACAGATACGCAGTATTTT.

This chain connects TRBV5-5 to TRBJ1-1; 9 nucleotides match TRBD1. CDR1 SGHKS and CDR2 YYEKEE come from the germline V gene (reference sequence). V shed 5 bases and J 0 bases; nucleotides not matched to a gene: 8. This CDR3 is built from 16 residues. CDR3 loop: CASRRGQGRMNTEAFF. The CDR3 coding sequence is TGTGCCAGCAGACGCGGACAGGGGAGAATGAACACTGAAGCTTTCTTT.

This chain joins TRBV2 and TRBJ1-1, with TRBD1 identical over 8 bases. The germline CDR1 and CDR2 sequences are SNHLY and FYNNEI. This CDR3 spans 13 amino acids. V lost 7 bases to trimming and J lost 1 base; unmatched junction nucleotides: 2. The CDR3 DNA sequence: TGTGCCAGCAACGACAGGGGGAACACTGAAGCTTTCTTT. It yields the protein CASNDRGNTEAFF.

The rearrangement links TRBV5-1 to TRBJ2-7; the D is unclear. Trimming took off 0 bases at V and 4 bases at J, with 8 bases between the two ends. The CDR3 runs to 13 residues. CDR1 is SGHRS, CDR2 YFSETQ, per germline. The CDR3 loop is CASSLAEGYEQYF. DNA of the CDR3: TGCGCCAGCAGCTTGGCCGAAGGATACGAGCAGTACTTC.

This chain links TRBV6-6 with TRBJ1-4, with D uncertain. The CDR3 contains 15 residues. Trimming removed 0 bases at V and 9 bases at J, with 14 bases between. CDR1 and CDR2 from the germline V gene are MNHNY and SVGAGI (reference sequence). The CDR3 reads CASSYSTDVGQKLFF. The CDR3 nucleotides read TGTGCCAGCAGTTACTCGACCGACGTGGGTCAAAAACTGTTTTTT.

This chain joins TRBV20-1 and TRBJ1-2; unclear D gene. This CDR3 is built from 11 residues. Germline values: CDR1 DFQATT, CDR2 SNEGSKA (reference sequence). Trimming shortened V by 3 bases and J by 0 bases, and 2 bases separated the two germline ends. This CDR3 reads CSASPNYGYTF. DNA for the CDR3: TGCAGTGCTAGCCCTAACTATGGCTACACCTTC.

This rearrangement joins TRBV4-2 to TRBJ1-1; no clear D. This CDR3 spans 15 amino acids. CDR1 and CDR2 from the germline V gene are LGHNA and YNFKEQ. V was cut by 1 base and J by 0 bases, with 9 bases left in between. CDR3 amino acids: CASSQGRSMNTEAFF. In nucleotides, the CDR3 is TGTGCCAGCAGCCAAGGGCGGTCCATGAACACTGAAGCTTTCTTT.

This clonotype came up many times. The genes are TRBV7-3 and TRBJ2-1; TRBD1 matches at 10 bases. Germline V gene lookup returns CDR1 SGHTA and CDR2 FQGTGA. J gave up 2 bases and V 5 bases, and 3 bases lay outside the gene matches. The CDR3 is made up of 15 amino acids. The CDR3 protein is CASSRTGGPYNEQFF. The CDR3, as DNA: TGTGCCAGCAGCCGGACAGGGGGGCCCTACAATGAGCAGTTCTTC.

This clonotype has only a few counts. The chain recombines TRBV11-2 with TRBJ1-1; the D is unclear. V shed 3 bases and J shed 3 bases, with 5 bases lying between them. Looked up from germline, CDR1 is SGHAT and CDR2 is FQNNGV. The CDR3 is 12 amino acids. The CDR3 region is CASSFLDTEAFF. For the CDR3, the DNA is TGTGCCAGCAGCTTTCTGGACACTGAAGCTTTCTTT. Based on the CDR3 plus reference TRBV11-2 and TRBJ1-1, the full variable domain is EAGVAQSPRYKIIEKRQSVAFWCNPISGHATLYWYQQILGQGPKLLIQFQNNGVVDDSQLPKDRFSAERLKGVDSTLKIQPAKLEDSAVYLCASSFLDTEAFFGQGTRLTVV.

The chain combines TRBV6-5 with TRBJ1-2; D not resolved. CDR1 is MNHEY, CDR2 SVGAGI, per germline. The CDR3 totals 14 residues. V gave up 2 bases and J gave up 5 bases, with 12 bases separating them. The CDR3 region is CASSYQSVGYGYTF. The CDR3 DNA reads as TGTGCCAGCAGTTACCAGAGCGTGGGGTATGGCTACACCTTC.

The CDR3, as DNA: TGTGCCAGCAGTTTGAGTGGGCGAGAGCAGTTCTTC. Encoded protein: CASSLSGREQFF. This chain uses TRBV28 with TRBJ2-1; D gene uncertain. Trimming removed 3 bases at V and 10 bases at J, with 10 bases between. Germline V gene data show CDR1 as MDHEN and CDR2 as SYDVKM. The CDR3 length is 12 residues. Filled out from reference TRBV28 and TRBJ2-1, the complete variable domain reads DVKVTQSSRYLVKRTGEKVFLECVQDMDHENMFWYRQDPGLGLRLIYFSYDVKMKEKGDIPEGYSVSREKKERFSLILESASTNQTSMYLCASSLSGREQFFGPGTRLTVL.